This passage covers 6 T cell receptor beta chains from one sample sequenced in a study of T-cell reconstitution after alpha-beta-depleted transplantation in children. Unique molecular identifiers tagged the TCRbeta library. TCRdb re-derived calls from the PCR reads in MiXCR, one entry per CDR3 protein. The data hold about 110,000 distinct CDR3 sequences, with 6.4% observed a single time. This material consisted of PBMCs, mostly from graft donor cells, taken 360 days after TCRalphabeta/CD19-depleted stem cell transplant. The receptors come from a male patient aged 2 to 10 who had a stem cell transplant for acute lymphoblastic leukemia, so the T cells may come from the graft donor.

This clonotype was observed a few times. The chain recombines TRBV12-5 with TRBJ1-1, with 7 bases aligning to TRBD1. This CDR3 is built from 11 residues. Germline-derived CDR1 and CDR2 are LGHNT and FRNRAP. J was trimmed by 8 bases and V by 5 bases; bases with no gene match: 2. The CDR3 DNA follows: TGTGCTAGTGGTCCGGGACAGGAAGCTTTCTTT. It codes for CASGPGQEAFF.

The chain has TRBV9 and TRBJ2-7; weak D call: TRBD1 (7 bases). This CDR3 is 15 amino acids long. Deletions cut 4 bases from V and 2 bases from J, with 16 bases between. Germline-derived CDR1 and CDR2 are SGDLS and YYNGEE. The DNA for the CDR3 is TGTGCCAGCAGCCCGTGGAGGGGGCGACCCTACGAGCAGTACTTC. Its translation is CASSPWRGRPYEQYF.

A remark on this clonotype: A single base separates this from a much larger clone, so it may be a read error. This chain uses TRBV28 with TRBJ2-3; 8 positions match TRBD2. Germline CDR1 MDHEN, CDR2 SYDVKM. CDR3 length: 15 residues. The CDR3 loop is CASSSTSGSTDTLYF. The DNA of the CDR3 is TGTGCCAGCAGTTCCACTAGCGGAAGCACAGATACGCTGTATTTT. Full variable domain (rest looked up from reference TRBV28 and TRBJ2-3): DVKVTQSSRYLVKRTGEKVFLECVQDMDHENMFWYRQDPGLGLRLIYFSYDVKMKEKGDIPEGYSVSREKKERFSLILESASTNQTSMYLCASSSTSGSTDTLYFGPGTRLTVL.

To note about this clonotype: This could be a read error, since a much larger clone is one nucleotide away. This chain links TRBV10-3 with TRBJ2-3; D is perhaps TRBD1 or TRBD2 (5 bases each). The length of the CDR3 is 18 residues. Per the germline V gene, CDR1 is ENHRY and CDR2 is SYGVKD. The ends were cut back, 5 bases at V and 3 bases at J, with 24 bases in the middle. In DNA, the CDR3 is TGTGCCATCAGTTTGCCCTCGGACTTTTCAGAGGGGACAGATACGCAGTATTTT. Translating it yields CAISLPSDFSEGTDTQYF.

This clonotype has ten or more counts. The genes are TRBV29-1 and TRBJ2-7, with 8 bases matching TRBD1. CDR3 length equals 13 residues. Germline trimming cut 1 base from V and 3 bases from J; bases unmatched to any gene: 2. From germline, CDR1 is SQVTM and CDR2 ANQGSEA. DNA for the CDR3: TGCAGCGTTGAAGGGACAGGGTACTACGAGCAGTACTTC. Residues: CSVEGTGYYEQYF.

With respect to this clonotype: The germline gene is not matched at one end of the junction; a read error may be the cause. The chain links TRBV24-1 to TRBJ1-2; TRBD1 is a possible D gene (5 bases). Germline CDR1 reads KGHDR; CDR2 reads SFDVKD. The CDR3 totals 11 residues. The CDR3 here is CTTSGTYGYTF. CDR3 sequence (DNA): TGTACCACCAGTGGGACCTATGGCTACACCTTC.